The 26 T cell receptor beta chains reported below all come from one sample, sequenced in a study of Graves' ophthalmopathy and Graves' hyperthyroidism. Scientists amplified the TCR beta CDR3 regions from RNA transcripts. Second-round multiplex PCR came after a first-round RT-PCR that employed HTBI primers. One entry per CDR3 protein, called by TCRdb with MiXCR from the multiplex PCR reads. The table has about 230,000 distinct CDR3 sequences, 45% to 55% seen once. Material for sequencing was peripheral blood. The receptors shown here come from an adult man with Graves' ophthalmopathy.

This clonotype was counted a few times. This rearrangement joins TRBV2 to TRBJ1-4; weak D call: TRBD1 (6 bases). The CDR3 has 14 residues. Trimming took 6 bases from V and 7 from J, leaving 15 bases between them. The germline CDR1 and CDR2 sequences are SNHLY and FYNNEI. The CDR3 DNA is TGTGCCAGCAGACCGGGACAAAGTAGTGAAAAACTGTTTTTT. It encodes CASRPGQSSEKLFF.

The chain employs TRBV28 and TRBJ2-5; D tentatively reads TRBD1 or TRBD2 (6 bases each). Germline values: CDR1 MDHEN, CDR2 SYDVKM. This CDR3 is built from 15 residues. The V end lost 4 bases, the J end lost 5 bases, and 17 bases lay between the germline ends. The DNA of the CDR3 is TGTGCCAGCAGTTCTGGGGGGCAACGACGGGAGACCCAGTACTTC. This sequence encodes CASSSGGQRRETQYF.

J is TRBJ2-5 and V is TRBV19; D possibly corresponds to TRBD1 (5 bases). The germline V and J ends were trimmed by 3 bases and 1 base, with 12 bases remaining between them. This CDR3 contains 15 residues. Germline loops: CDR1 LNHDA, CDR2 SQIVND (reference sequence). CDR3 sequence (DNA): TGTGCCAGTAGTATTTCGGCCAGGGTCCAAGAGACCCAGTACTTC. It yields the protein CASSISARVQETQYF.

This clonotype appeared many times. DNA for the CDR3: TGCGCCAGCAGTGGTAGCTACGAGCAGTACTTC. Translation: CASSGSYEQYF. The rearrangement uses TRBV10-2 and TRBJ2-7; D is unresolved. The CDR3 runs to 11 residues. The germline CDR1 and CDR2 sequences are WSHSY and SAAADI. V was shortened by 4 bases and J by 3 bases, with 4 bases between the two germline ends.

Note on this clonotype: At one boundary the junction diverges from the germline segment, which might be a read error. CDR3 in DNA: TGTGCCAGCACCTTCCTTCGTGACAGTCACAATCAGCCCCAGCATTTT. Translated, it gives CASTFLRDSHNQPQHF. The chain combines TRBV10-2 with TRBJ1-5, with a possible D match to TRBD1 (5 bases). Germline assignment: CDR1 WSHSY and CDR2 SAAADI. The length of the CDR3 is 16 residues.

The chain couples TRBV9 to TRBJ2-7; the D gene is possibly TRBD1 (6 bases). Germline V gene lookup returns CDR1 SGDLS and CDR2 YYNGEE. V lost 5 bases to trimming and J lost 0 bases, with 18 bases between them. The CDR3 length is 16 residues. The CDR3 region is CASRPDGTKSSYEQYF. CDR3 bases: TGTGCCAGCAGGCCCGACGGGACAAAGAGCTCCTACGAGCAGTACTTC.

CDR3 residues: CASSSVPGSGETQYF. As DNA, the CDR3 is TGCGCCAGCAGTTCGGTCCCAGGGTCTGGGGAGACCCAGTACTTC. The chain employs TRBV5-1 and TRBJ2-5, with a possible D match to TRBD1 (5 bases). The V and J ends lost 5 bases and 5 bases respectively, with 19 bases between them. There are 15 residues in the CDR3. Looked up from germline, CDR1 is SGHRS and CDR2 is YFSETQ.

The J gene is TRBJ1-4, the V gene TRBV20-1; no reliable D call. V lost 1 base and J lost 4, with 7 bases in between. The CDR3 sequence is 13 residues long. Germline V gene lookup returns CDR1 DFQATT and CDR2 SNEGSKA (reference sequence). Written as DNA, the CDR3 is TGCAGTGCTAGAGTAGCACGTAATGAAAAACTGTTTTTT. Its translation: CSARVARNEKLFF.

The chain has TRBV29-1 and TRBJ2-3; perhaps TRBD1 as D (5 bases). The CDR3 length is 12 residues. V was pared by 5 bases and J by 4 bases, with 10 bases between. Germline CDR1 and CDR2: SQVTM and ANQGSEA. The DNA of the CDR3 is TGCAGCGTTCAGGGATACCCAGATACGCAGTATTTT. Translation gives CSVQGYPDTQYF.

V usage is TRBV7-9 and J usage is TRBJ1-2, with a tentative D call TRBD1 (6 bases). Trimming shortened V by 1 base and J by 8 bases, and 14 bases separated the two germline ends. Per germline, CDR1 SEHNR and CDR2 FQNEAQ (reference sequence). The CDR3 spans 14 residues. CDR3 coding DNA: TGTGCCAGCAGCTTAGGTGGACAGCCCCGGGGCTACACCTTC. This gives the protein CASSLGGQPRGYTF. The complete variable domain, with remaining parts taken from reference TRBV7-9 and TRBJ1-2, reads DTGVSQNPRHKITKRGQNVTFRCDPISEHNRLYWYRQTLGQGPEFLTYFQNEAQLEKSRLLSDRFSAERPKGSFSTLEIQRTEQGDSAMYLCASSLGGQPRGYTFGSGTRLTVV.

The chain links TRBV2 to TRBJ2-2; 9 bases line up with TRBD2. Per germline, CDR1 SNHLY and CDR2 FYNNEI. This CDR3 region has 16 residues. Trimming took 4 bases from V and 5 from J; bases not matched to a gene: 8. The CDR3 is CASSAGTSSHTGELFF. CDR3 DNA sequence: TGTGCCAGCAGTGCCGGGACTAGCAGTCATACCGGGGAGCTGTTTTTT.

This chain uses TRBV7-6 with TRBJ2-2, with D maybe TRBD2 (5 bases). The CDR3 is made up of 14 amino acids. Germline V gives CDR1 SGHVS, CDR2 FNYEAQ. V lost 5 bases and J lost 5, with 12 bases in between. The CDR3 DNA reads TGTGCCAGCAGCCCAAGTACGGGAACCGGGGAGCTGTTTTTT. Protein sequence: CASSPSTGTGELFF. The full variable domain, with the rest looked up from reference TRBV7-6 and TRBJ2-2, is GAGVSQSPRYKVTKRGQDVALRCDPISGHVSLYWYRQALGQGPEFLTYFNYEAQQDKSGLPNDRFSAERPEGSISTLTIQRTEQRDSAMYRCASSPSTGTGELFFGEGSRLTVL.

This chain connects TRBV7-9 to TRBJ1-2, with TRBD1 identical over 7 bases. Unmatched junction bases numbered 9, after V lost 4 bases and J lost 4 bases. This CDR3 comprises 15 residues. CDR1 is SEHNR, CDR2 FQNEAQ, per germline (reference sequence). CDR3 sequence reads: CASSSRDSNLYGYTF. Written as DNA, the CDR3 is TGTGCCAGCAGCTCCCGGGACAGCAATCTCTATGGCTACACCTTC.

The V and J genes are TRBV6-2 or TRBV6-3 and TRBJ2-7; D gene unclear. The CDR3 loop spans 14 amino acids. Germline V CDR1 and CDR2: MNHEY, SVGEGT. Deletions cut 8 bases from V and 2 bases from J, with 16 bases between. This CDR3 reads CASGNTGSPYEQYF. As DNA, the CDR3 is TGTGCCAGCGGAAACACTGGGTCGCCCTACGAGCAGTACTTC.

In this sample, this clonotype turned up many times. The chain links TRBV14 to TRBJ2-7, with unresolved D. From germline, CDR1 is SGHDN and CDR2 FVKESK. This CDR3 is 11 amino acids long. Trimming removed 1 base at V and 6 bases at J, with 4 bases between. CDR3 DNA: TGTGCCAGCAGCCAAGGGTGCGAGCAGTACTTC. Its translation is CASSQGCEQYF.

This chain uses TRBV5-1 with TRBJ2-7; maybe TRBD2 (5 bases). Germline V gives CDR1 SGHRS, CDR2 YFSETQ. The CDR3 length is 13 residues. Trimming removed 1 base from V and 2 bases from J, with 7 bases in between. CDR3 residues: CASSLYGTYEQYF. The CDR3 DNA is TGCGCCAGCAGCTTGTACGGGACCTACGAGCAGTACTTC. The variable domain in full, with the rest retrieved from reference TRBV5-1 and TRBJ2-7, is KAGVTQTPRYLIKTRGQQVTLSCSPISGHRSVSWYQQTPGQGLQFLFEYFSETQRNKGNFPGRFSGRQFSNSRSEMNVSTLELGDSALYLCASSLYGTYEQYFGPGTRLTVT.

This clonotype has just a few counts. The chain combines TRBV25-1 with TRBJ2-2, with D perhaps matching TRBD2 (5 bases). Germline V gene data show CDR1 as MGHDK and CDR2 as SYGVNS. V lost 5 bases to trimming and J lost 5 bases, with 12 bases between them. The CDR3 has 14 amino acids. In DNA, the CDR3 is TGTGCCAGCAGTCGGGCGGGCGGGACCGGGGAGCTGTTTTTT. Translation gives CASSRAGGTGELFF.

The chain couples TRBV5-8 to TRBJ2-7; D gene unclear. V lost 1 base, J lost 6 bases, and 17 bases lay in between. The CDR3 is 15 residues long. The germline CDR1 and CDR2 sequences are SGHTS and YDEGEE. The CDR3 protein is CASSLLLQPPGEQYF. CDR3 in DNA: TGTGCCAGCAGCTTGCTCCTCCAGCCTCCGGGCGAGCAGTACTTC.

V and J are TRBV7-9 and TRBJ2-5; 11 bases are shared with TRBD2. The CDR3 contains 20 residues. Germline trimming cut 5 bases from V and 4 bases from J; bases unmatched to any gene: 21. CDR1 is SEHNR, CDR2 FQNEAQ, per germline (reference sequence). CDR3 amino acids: CASSKLAGGPVTKGVETQYF. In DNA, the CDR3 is TGTGCCAGCAGCAAATTAGCGGGAGGGCCCGTAACCAAGGGGGTAGAGACCCAGTACTTC.

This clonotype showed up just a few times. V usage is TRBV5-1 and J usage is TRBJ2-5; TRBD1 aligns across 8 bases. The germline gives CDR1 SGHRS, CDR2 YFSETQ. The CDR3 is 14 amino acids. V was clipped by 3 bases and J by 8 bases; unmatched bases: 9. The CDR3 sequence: CASSSPGQGRTQYF. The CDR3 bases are TGCGCCAGCAGCTCACCCGGACAGGGACGCACCCAGTACTTC. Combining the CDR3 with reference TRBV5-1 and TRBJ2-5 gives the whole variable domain KAGVTQTPRYLIKTRGQQVTLSCSPISGHRSVSWYQQTPGQGLQFLFEYFSETQRNKGNFPGRFSGRQFSNSRSEMNVSTLELGDSALYLCASSSPGQGRTQYFGPGTRLLVL.

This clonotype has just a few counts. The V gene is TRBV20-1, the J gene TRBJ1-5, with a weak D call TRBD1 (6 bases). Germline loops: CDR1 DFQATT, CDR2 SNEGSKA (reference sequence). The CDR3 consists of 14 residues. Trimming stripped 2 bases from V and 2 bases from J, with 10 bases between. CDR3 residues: CSARQTGRNQPQHF. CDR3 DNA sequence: TGCAGTGCTAGACAGACAGGCCGCAATCAGCCCCAGCATTTT.

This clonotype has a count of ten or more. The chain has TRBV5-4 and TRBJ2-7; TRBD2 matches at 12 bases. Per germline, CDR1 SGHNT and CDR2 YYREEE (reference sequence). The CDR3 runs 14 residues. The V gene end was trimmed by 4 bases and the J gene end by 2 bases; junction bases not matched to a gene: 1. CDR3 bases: TGTGCCAGCAGCCGACTAGCGGGAGCCTACGAGCAGTACTTC. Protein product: CASSRLAGAYEQYF.

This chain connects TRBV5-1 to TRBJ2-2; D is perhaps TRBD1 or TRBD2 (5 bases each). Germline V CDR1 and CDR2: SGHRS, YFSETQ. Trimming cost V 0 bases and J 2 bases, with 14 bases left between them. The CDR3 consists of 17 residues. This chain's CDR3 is CASSLGGLASNTGELFF. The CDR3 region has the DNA TGCGCCAGCAGCTTGGGGGGCCTAGCCAGTAACACCGGGGAGCTGTTTTTT.

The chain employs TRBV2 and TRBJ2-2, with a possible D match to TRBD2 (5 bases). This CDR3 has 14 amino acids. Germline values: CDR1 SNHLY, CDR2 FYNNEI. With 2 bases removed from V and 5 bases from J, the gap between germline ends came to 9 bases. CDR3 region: CASSERTSTGELFF. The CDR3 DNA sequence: TGTGCCAGCAGTGAACGGACTTCGACCGGGGAGCTGTTTTTT. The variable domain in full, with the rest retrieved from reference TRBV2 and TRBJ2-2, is EPEVTQTPSHQVTQMGQEVILRCVPISNHLYFYWYRQILGQKVEFLVSFYNNEISEKSEIFDDQFSVERPDGSNFTLKIRSTKLEDSAMYFCASSERTSTGELFFGEGSRLTVL.

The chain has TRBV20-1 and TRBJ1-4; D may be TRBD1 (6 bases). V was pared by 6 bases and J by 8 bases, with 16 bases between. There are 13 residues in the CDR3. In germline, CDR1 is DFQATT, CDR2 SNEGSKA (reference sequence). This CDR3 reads CSAFRQGKEKLFF. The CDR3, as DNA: TGCAGTGCATTCCGCCAGGGGAAGGAAAAACTGTTTTTT.

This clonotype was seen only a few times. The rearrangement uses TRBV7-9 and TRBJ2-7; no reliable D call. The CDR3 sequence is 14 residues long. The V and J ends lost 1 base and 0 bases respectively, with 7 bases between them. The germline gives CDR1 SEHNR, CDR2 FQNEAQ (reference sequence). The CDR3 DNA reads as TGTGCCAGCAGCTTAGGGCAGAACTCCTACGAGCAGTACTTC. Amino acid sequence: CASSLGQNSYEQYF.